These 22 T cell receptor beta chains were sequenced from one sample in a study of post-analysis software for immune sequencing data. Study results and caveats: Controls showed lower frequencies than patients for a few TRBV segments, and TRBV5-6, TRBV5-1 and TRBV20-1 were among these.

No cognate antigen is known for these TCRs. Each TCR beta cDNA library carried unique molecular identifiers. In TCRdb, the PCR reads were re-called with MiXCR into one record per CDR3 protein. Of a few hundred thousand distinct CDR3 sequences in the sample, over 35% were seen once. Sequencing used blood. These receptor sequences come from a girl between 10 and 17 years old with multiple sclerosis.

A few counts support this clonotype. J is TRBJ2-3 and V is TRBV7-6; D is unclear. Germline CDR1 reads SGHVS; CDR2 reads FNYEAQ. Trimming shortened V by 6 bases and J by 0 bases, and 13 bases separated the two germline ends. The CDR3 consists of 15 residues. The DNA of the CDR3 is TGTGCCAGCAGTTTGTGGAGTTTCAGCACAGATACGCAGTATTTT. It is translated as CASSLWSFSTDTQYF.

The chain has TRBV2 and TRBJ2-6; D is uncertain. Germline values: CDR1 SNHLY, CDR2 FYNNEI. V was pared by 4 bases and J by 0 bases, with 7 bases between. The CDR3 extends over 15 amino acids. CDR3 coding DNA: TGTGCCAGCAGTGGGGCCCTCTCTGGGGCCAACGTCCTGACTTTC. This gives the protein CASSGALSGANVLTF.

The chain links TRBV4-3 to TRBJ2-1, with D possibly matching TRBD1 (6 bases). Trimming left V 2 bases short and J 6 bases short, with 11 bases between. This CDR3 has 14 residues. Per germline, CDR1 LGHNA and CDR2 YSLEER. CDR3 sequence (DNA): TGCGCCAGCAGCCAATCTAGGGGGTTCAATGAGCAGTTCTTC. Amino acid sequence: CASSQSRGFNEQFF.

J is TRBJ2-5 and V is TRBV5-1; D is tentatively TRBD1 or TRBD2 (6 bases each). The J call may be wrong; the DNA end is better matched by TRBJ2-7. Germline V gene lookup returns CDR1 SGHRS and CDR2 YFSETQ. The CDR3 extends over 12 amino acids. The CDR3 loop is CASSSQGGEQYF. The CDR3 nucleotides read TGCGCCAGCAGCTCACAGGGAGGCGAGCAGTACTTC.

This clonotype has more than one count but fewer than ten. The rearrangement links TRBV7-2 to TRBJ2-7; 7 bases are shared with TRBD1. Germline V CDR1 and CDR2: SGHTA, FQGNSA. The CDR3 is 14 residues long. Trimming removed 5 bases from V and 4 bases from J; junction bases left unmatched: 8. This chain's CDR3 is CASSKDREEYEQYF. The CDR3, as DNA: TGTGCCAGCAGCAAAGACAGGGAAGAGTACGAGCAGTACTTC.

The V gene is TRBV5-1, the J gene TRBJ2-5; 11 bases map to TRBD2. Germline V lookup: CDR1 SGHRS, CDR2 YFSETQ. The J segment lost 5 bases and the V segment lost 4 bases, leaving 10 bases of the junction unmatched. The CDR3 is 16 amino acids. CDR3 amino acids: CASSASGTSGGETQYF. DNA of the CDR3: TGCGCCAGCAGCGCCTCCGGGACTAGCGGAGGGGAGACCCAGTACTTC.

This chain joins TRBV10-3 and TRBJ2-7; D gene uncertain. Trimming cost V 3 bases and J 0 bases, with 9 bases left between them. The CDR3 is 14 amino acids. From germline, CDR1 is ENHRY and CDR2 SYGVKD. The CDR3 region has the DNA TGTGCCATCAGTGATCCAGCCAGCTCCTACGAGCAGTACTTC. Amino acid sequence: CAISDPASSYEQYF.

The CDR3 DNA follows: TGCGCCAGCAGCATGATAGCGGGAGAGGGGAATGAGCAGTACTTC. Translation gives CASSMIAGEGNEQYF. The rearrangement links TRBV5-1 to TRBJ2-5, with TRBD2 matching 9 bases. The trim removed 4 bases at V and 11 bases at J, leaving 15 bases unmatched. Per the germline V gene, CDR1 is SGHRS and CDR2 is YFSETQ. This CDR3 spans 15 amino acids.

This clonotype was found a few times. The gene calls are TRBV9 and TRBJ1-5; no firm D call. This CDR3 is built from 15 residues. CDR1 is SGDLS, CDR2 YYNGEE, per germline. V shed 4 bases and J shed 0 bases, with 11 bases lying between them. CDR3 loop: CASSPDANSNQPQHF. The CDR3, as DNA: TGTGCCAGCAGCCCCGACGCTAATAGCAATCAGCCCCAGCATTTT.

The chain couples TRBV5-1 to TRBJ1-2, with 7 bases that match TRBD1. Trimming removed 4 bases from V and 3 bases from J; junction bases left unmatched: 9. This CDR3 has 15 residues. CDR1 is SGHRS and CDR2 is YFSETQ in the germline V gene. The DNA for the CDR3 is TGCGCCAGCAGCACCGGAGGACAGGCTTACTATGGCTACACCTTC. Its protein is CASSTGGQAYYGYTF.

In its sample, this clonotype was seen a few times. The CDR3 DNA reads as TGTGCCAGCTCACCGCCGGGACTAGCGGCCTCCTACGAGCAGTACTTC. This encodes CASSPPGLAASYEQYF. The V and J genes are TRBV18 and TRBJ2-7; 11 nucleotides align to TRBD2. The V segment lost 3 bases and the J segment 0 bases; nucleotides outside the gene matches: 4. Per germline, CDR1 KGHSH and CDR2 LQKENI. The CDR3 runs to 16 residues.

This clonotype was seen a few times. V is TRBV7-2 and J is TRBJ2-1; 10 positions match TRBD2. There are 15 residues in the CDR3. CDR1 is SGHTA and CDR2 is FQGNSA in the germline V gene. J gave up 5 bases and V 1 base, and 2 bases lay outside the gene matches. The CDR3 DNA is TGTGCCAGCAGCTTAGAACTAGCGGGAAACAATGAGCAGTTCTTC. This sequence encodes CASSLELAGNNEQFF.

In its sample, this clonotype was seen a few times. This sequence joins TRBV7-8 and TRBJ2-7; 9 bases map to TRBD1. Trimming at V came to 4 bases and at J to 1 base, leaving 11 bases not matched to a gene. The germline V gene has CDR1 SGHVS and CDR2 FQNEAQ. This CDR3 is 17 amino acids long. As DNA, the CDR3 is TGTGCCAGCAGCTCCCGTTGGGGACAGGGCCAATCCTACGAGCAGTACTTC. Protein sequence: CASSSRWGQGQSYEQYF.

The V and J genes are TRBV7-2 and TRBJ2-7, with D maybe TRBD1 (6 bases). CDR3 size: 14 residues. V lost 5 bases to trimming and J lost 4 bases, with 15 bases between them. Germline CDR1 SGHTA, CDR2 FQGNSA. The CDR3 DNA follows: TGTGCCAGCAGCCCTGCAGCTAGGGGGTACGAGCAGTACTTC. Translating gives CASSPAARGYEQYF.

CDR3 sequence reads: CSASSQGEIGGYTF. The CDR3 DNA reads TGCAGTGCTAGCTCACAGGGGGAAATTGGCGGCTACACCTTC. V gene TRBV20-1 combines with J gene TRBJ1-2; 8 bases align to TRBD1. The CDR3 totals 14 residues. Germline V lookup: CDR1 DFQATT, CDR2 SNEGSKA (reference sequence). V shed 3 bases, J shed 8 bases, and the junction held 11 bases outside the gene matches.

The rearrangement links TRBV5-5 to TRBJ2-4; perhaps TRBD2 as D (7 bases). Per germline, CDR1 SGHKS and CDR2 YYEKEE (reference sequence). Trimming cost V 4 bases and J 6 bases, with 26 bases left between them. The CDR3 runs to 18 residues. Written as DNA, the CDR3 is TGTGCCAGCAGCCCCTCCGTGGGGGGGGGCTTTTTCAGAAACATTCAGTACTTC. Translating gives CASSPSVGGGFFRNIQYF.

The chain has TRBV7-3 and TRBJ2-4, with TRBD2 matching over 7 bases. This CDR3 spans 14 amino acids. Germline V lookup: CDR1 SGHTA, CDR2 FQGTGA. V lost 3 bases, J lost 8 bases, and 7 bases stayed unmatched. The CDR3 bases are TGTGCCAGCAGCTTCGGGCAGGCGGGAGACATTCAGTACTTC. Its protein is CASSFGQAGDIQYF.

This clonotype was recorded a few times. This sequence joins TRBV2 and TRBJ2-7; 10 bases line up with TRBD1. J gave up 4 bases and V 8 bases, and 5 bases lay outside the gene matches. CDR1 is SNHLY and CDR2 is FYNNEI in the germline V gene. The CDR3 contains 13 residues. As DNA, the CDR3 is TGTGCCAGCGGACAGGGGGACGGGTACGAGCAGTACTTC. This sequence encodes CASGQGDGYEQYF.

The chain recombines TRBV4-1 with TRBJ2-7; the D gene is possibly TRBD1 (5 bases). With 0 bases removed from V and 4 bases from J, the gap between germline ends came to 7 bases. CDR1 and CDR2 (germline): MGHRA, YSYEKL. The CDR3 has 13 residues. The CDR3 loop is CASSQDQGYEQYF. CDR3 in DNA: TGCGCCAGCAGCCAAGATCAGGGTTACGAGCAGTACTTC.

The CDR3 region has the DNA TGCAGCGCCCAAGGACTAGCGGGAGGGTATCCCTACGAGCAGTACTTC. Encoded protein: CSAQGLAGGYPYEQYF. This chain joins TRBV29-1 and TRBJ2-7, with 15 bases that match TRBD2. V lost 7 bases, J lost 2 bases, and 9 bases stayed unmatched. The germline gives CDR1 SQVTM, CDR2 ANQGSEA. The CDR3 is made up of 16 amino acids.

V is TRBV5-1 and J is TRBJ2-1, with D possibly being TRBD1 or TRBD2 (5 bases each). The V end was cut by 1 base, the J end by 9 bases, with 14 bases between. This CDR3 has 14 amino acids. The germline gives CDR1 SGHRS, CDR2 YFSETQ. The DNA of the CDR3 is TGCGCCAGCAGCTTGTTTGCTGATGGGGGTGAGCAGTTCTTC. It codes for CASSLFADGGEQFF.

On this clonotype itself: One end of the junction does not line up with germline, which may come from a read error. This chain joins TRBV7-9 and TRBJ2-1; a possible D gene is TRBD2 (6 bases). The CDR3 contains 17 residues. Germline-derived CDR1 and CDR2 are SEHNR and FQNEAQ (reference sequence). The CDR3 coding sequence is TGTGCCAGCAGTTCTACAAGCGGGTTTAGCTCCTACAATGGGCAGTTCTTC. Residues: CASSSTSGFSSYNGQFF.